The TCR beta chain described here comes from a study of CD8 T cells in Susac syndrome (dated by TCRdb to about 2019). About the full investigation: Repertoire sequencing was used to test whether CD8+ T cell activation and differentiation in Susac syndrome was antigen driven.

RNA was extracted using the RNeasy kit, and about 0.45 to 1 ug of the RNA was reverse transcribed with random hexamers. The immunoSEQ multiplex PCR assay, covering 54 Vbeta and 13 Jbeta segments, was used to amplify TCR beta CDR3 regions. To correct PCR amplification bias, a synthetic template baseline was used for both primer optimization and computational correction. Processing in the source paper ran as follows. Reads were assigned to V, D and J genes according to IMGT and analyzed in immunoSEQ Analyzer, with only productive sequences retained. To calculate clonality, Shannon entropy was normalized by log2 of the number of productive unique sequences and then subtracted from one. For each patient and control, public and private clones were evaluated within the 100 most prevalent clones. Clones were defined as Susac-specific when absent from the healthy and MS cohorts, from about 1,100 published viral clones and from other ImmuneACCESS disease sequences. TCRdb cleaned the public reads at Q25 with fastp, built clones with MiXCR and kept in-frame beta chains. Every entry covers one CDR3 protein and lists the most common genes and DNA from its rows. The V and J calls here are based on TCRdb, not the publication. In all, the sample holds 160,000 or so distinct CDR3 sequences, and around 94% of those were seen once. The ten biggest clones cover over 0.09% of the sample.

General study outcomes and caveats: The TCR sequencing and HLA analysis was acknowledged to have included a relatively small number of individuals.

Peripheral blood CD8+ and CD4+ T cells from healthy donors, Susac syndrome patients and multiple sclerosis patients were profiled using high-throughput TCR beta sequencing. The multiple sclerosis controls were treatment-naive patients who had stable or active relapsing-remitting disease and met the revised McDonald criteria. CD8+ TEMRA cells were enriched by FACS, while bulk CD8+ and CD4+ T cells were purified by magnetic negative isolation. Blood was drawn into EDTA tubes, processed within 24 hours, and PBMCs were isolated by density gradient centrifugation. PBMCs destined for TCR sequencing were cryopreserved in liquid nitrogen and later thawed in a 37 °C water bath. A purity of at least 90% was achieved for sorted or isolated CD4+, CD8+ and CD8+ TEMRA cells. To note about this clonotype: The specificity of this receptor is unknown. Base quality data are lacking; no much larger clone is found one base away.

Per the germline V gene (reference sequence), DFQATT is the CDR1 and SNEGSKA is the CDR2. Spanning cysteine to phenylalanine, the CDR3 consists of 13 amino acids. Kept here is only the CDR3 DNA, which spans 39 bases and is read in frame from base 1. V trim: 5 bases; J trim: 3 bases; unmatched bases: 3. The sequence is built from TRBV20-1 and TRBJ2-3, with 9 bases matching TRBD2. This clonotype was sampled from a human donor with multiple sclerosis. The sequenced sample was CD4+ T cells from PBMCs. CDR3 protein: CSAPTSGTDTQYF. The DNA sequence is TGCAGTGCTCCGACTAGCGGTACAGATACGCAGTATTTT.